A few counts support the clone carrying this T cell receptor (beta chain). The CDR3 loop spans 13 amino acids. V dropped 6 bases and J dropped 6; count of bases not matched to a gene: 1. Germline CDR1 ENHRY, CDR2 SYGVKD. MiXCR was run by TCRdb on the 5' RACE reads, yielding one entry per CDR3 protein. Among over 300,000 distinct CDR3 sequences listed, around 6.8% were seen once. These data originate in a study of T cells after yellow fever vaccination. The sample here was PBMCs, taken 45 days after the first yellow fever vaccination. The V call is TRBV10-3, the J call TRBJ2-7; TRBD2 matches at 14 bases. The clonotype originates from a man between 18 and 35 years old who received the YFV17D yellow fever vaccine. The CDR3 protein is CAIRGTSGGEQYV. For the CDR3, the DNA is TGTGCCATCAGGGGGACTAGCGGGGGCGAGCAGTACGTC.